This T cell receptor beta chain was recorded in a study of T cells in Graves' hyperthyroidism and ophthalmopathy. Points from the study as a whole: Blood held most thyroid clonotypes expanded above 0.001 frequency.

To note about this clonotype: As yet, its antigen is unknown.

Germline CDR1 reads LGHNA; CDR2 reads YNFKEQ. This CDR3 has 16 amino acids. The trim removed 3 bases at V and 4 bases at J, leaving 5 bases unmatched. Amplification yielded TCR beta CDR3 regions, with RNA transcripts as the source. Initially, a first-round RT-PCR of the TCR CDR3 employed the HTBI primer set. TCRdb ran MiXCR on the multiplex PCR reads and lists one entry per CDR3 protein. The data hold 600,000 or so distinct CDR3 sequences, with more than 13% observed a single time. The sequence derives from a woman between 18 and 29 years old with Graves' ophthalmopathy. V is TRBV4-2 and J is TRBJ2-1, with 11 nucleotides matching TRBD2. Sequenced: blood. CDR3 in amino acids: CASSQVVAGGYNEQFF. CDR3 coding DNA: TGTGCCAGCAGCCAGGTCGTAGCGGGAGGGTACAATGAGCAGTTCTTC.